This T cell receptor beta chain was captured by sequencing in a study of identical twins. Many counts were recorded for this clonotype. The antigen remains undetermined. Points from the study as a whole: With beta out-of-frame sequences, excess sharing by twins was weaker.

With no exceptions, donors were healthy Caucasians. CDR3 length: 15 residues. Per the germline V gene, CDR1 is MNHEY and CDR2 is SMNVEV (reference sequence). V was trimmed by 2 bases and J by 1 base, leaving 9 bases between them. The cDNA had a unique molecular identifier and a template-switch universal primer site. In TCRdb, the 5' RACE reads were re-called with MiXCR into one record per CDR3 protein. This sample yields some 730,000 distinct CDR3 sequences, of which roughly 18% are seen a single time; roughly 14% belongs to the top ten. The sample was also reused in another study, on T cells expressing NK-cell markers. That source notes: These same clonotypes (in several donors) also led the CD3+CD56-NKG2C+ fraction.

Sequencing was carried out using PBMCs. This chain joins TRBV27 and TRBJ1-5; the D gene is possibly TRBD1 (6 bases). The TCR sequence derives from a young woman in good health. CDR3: CASSLKGVSNQPQHF. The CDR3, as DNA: TGTGCCAGCAGTTTAAAGGGGGTGAGCAATCAGCCCCAGCATTTT.